Each of the 32 T cell receptor beta chains below was sequenced from the same sample in a study of shared clonotypes between healthy human individuals. CD45RO-negative, CCR7-positively selected cells formed the naive CD8 fraction, excluding terminally differentiated effector memory CD45RA+ cells. Profiled with immunoSEQ multiplex PCR; TCRdb holds only in-frame clones, not every one. The sample has over 2 million clones, approximately 94% seen once. The specimen sequenced was naive CD8+ T cells sorted from blood. The receptors derive from a man aged 18 to 30 in good health.

V gene TRBV5-1 combines with J gene TRBJ1-5; 7 bases align to TRBD1. The CDR3 consists of 14 residues. J was trimmed by 4 bases and V by 4 bases; bases with no gene match: 5. CDR1 and CDR2 (germline): SGHRS, YFSETQ. The CDR3 DNA sequence: TGCGCCAGCAGCCCGACAGGGAGAAATCAGCCCCAGCATTTT. Translating gives CASSPTGRNQPQHF. Full variable domain (outside the CDR3, taken from reference TRBV5-1 and TRBJ1-5): KAGVTQTPRYLIKTRGQQVTLSCSPISGHRSVSWYQQTPGQGLQFLFEYFSETQRNKGNFPGRFSGRQFSNSRSEMNVSTLELGDSALYLCASSPTGRNQPQHFGDGTRLSIL.

The chain is built from TRBV7-2 and TRBJ1-2; 9 bases map to TRBD1. The J segment lost 2 bases and the V segment lost 2 bases, leaving 3 bases of the junction unmatched. The CDR3 sequence is 15 residues long. Germline assignment: CDR1 SGHTA and CDR2 FQGNSA. Here the CDR3 DNA reads TGTGCCAGCAGCTTAACGGGGACAGGGAACTATGGCTACACCTTC. Translation gives CASSLTGTGNYGYTF.

As regards this clone: Other DNA sequences of this sample code for an identical CDR3. The V and J genes are TRBV4-3 and TRBJ2-7; 8 bases fit TRBD1. Trimming removed 4 bases from V and 2 bases from J; junction bases left unmatched: 4. Germline V gene data show CDR1 as LGHNA and CDR2 as YSLEER. This CDR3 region has 14 residues. CDR3 in amino acids: CASSPGQGTYEQYF. CDR3 sequence (DNA): TGCGCCAGCAGCCCCGGACAGGGAACCTACGAGCAGTACTTC.

The genes are TRBV9 and TRBJ2-2; D ambiguous. The CDR3 is made up of 14 amino acids. Germline V gene lookup returns CDR1 SGDLS and CDR2 YYNGEE. Between the trimmed V and J ends, which lost 4 bases and 3 bases, there was a span of 10 bases. CDR3 loop: CASSPFSDTGELFF. The CDR3 DNA reads TGTGCCAGCAGCCCTTTTTCGGACACCGGGGAGCTGTTTTTT.

Notes on this clone: This CDR3 is also generated by other DNA sequences in the sample. The gene calls are TRBV9 and TRBJ2-7; 11 bases fit TRBD2. V shed 2 bases, J shed 1 base, and the junction held 2 bases outside the gene matches. The CDR3 length is 15 residues. Per the germline V gene, CDR1 is SGDLS and CDR2 is YYNGEE. CDR3 loop: CASSVTSGGSYEQYF. The CDR3 bases are TGTGCCAGCAGCGTCACTAGCGGGGGATCCTACGAGCAGTACTTC.

V is TRBV7-6 and J is TRBJ1-1; 7 bases line up with TRBD1. The junction had 1 base not matched to a gene; V was cut back by 1 base and J by 5 bases. CDR3 length equals 13 residues. Per the germline V gene, CDR1 is SGHVS and CDR2 is FNYEAQ. CDR3 sequence (DNA): TGTGCCAGCAGCTTAGGACAGGGTACTGAAGCTTTCTTT. Translating gives CASSLGQGTEAFF.

On this clone: At one end the junction does not follow the germline gene, possibly because of a read error. The gene calls are TRBV28 and TRBJ2-2, with 7 bases aligning to TRBD1. In germline, CDR1 is MDHEN, CDR2 SYDVKM. The CDR3 has 11 residues. The CDR3 DNA reads as TGTGCCAGCAGTCAGGGGGTTTACCGACACTTT. Amino acids: CASSQGVYRHF.

This clone was detected once. V usage is TRBV5-6 and J usage is TRBJ2-2; D unclear. Germline V CDR1 and CDR2: SGHDT, YYEEEE. This CDR3 comprises 14 residues. Deletions cut 0 bases from V and 7 bases from J, with 10 bases between. The CDR3 is CASSLVFGDGELFF. The CDR3 DNA follows: TGTGCCAGCAGCTTGGTATTTGGGGACGGGGAGCTGTTTTTT.

The gene calls are TRBV7-8 and TRBJ2-3, with a possible D match to TRBD1 (6 bases). CDR1 and CDR2 (germline): SGHVS, FQNEAQ. The CDR3 extends over 14 amino acids. V was clipped by 1 base and J by 2 bases, with 7 bases between them. The CDR3 protein is CASSLDRATDTQYF. The CDR3, as DNA: TGTGCCAGCAGCTTAGACAGGGCCACAGATACGCAGTATTTT.

V usage is TRBV11-2 and J usage is TRBJ2-7, with D perhaps matching TRBD2 (7 bases). The V end was cut by 5 bases, the J end by 3 bases, with 11 bases between. The germline CDR1 and CDR2 sequences are SGHAT and FQNNGV. CDR3 length equals 13 residues. CDR3 sequence: CASSIGGVYEQYF. DNA of the CDR3: TGTGCCAGCAGCATAGGGGGGGTCTACGAGCAGTACTTC.

The rearrangement links TRBV7-9 to TRBJ2-3; weak D call: TRBD1 (5 bases). The germline CDR1 and CDR2 sequences are SEHNR and FQNEAQ (reference sequence). The CDR3 covers 14 residues. V was clipped by 5 bases and J by 0 bases, with 9 bases between them. The CDR3 nucleotides are TGTGCCAGCAGCCCAGGGTTAAGCACAGATACGCAGTATTTT. It yields the protein CASSPGLSTDTQYF.

This clone has just one count. The genes are TRBV13 and TRBJ2-5; 7 nucleotides agree with TRBD2. Germline V gene data show CDR1 as PRHDT and CDR2 as FYEKMQ (reference sequence). This CDR3 has 15 residues. J gave up 2 bases and V 0 bases, and 3 bases lay outside the gene matches. CDR3 region: CASSLGGLEQETQYF. In nucleotides, the CDR3 is TGTGCCAGCAGCTTAGGCGGACTAGAACAAGAGACCCAGTACTTC. The full variable domain, with the rest looked up from reference TRBV13 and TRBJ2-5, is AAGVIQSPRHLIKEKRETATLKCYPIPRHDTVYWYQQGPGQDPQFLISFYEKMQSDKGSIPDRFSAQQFSDYHSELNMSSLELGDSALYFCASSLGGLEQETQYFGPGTRLLVL.

The chain joins TRBV6-6 to TRBJ2-7, with 8 positions matching TRBD2. The CDR3 runs to 15 residues. Germline V gives CDR1 MNHNY, CDR2 SVGAGI (reference sequence). V was pared by 2 bases and J by 2 bases, with 5 bases of the junction left unmatched. In DNA, the CDR3 is TGTGCCAGCAGTTACGAATCAGCGGGAGCCTACGAGCAGTACTTC. Translated: CASSYESAGAYEQYF.

This clone has a single count. Other DNA sequences from this sample encode an identical CDR3 as well. J is TRBJ1-3 and V is TRBV9; D ambiguous. Germline-derived CDR1 and CDR2 are SGDLS and YYNGEE. The V end lost 0 bases, the J end lost 4 bases, and 8 bases lay between the germline ends. This CDR3 is built from 14 residues. The CDR3 sequence: CASSVGGFGNTIYF. CDR3 DNA: TGTGCCAGCAGCGTAGGTGGATTCGGAAACACCATATATTTT.

The chain couples TRBV25-1 to TRBJ2-1, with 7 positions matching TRBD1. Germline CDR1 is MGHDK and CDR2 is SYGVNS. The J segment lost 3 bases and the V segment lost 1 base, leaving 9 bases of the junction unmatched. There are 17 residues in the CDR3. This CDR3 reads CASSEWATGTDYNEQFF. CDR3 coding DNA: TGTGCCAGCAGTGAATGGGCTACCGGGACAGACTACAATGAGCAGTTCTTC.

This clone is a singleton in its sample. This chain uses TRBV7-9 with TRBJ2-1; TRBD2 aligns across 8 bases. The ends lost 0 bases at V and 3 bases at J; junction bases unmatched: 1. Germline assignment: CDR1 SEHNR and CDR2 FQNEAQ (reference sequence). This CDR3 contains 15 residues. The CDR3 DNA reads as TGTGCCAGCAGCTTAGCGGCGGGAGGCTACAATGAGCAGTTCTTC. Its translation is CASSLAAGGYNEQFF. The full variable domain, in which reference TRBV7-9 and TRBJ2-1 provide the parts outside the CDR3, is DTGVSQNPRHKITKRGQNVTFRCDPISEHNRLYWYRQTLGQGPEFLTYFQNEAQLEKSRLLSDRFSAERPKGSFSTLEIQRTEQGDSAMYLCASSLAAGGYNEQFFGPGTRLTVL.

The chain is built from TRBV6-1 and TRBJ2-7, with 8 bases matching TRBD2. CDR3 size: 13 residues. Germline lookup yields CDR1 MNHNS and CDR2 SASEGT. V gave up 8 bases and J gave up 3 bases; unmatched junction bases: 6. CDR3 protein: CASGYAGGYEQYF. The CDR3 DNA sequence: TGTGCCAGCGGCTACGCGGGGGGCTACGAGCAGTACTTC.

Notes on this clone: The junction departs from germline at one end; a sequencing error may be responsible. This chain connects TRBV7-7 to TRBJ2-1, with 9 bases fitting TRBD2. There are 17 residues in the CDR3. CDR1 and CDR2 from the germline V gene are SSHAT and FNYEAQ (reference sequence). The CDR3: CASSLLAGPSSYNEQFF. For the CDR3, the DNA is TGTGCTAGCAGCCTTCTAGCGGGGCCGAGCTCCTACAATGAGCAGTTCTTC.

This chain uses TRBV7-6 with TRBJ1-3; TRBD1 is a possible D gene (6 bases). V dropped 6 bases and J dropped 2 bases, with 14 bases sitting between them. The CDR3 is 15 amino acids. The germline V gene has CDR1 SGHVS and CDR2 FNYEAQ. CDR3 nucleotides: TGTGCCAGCAGTCAAGGCGCAGGGGCTGGAAACACCATATATTTT. It yields the protein CASSQGAGAGNTIYF.

A single count supports this clone. This chain links TRBV7-6 with TRBJ1-2; 9 positions agree with TRBD1. This CDR3 spans 15 amino acids. Trimming removed 1 base from V and 5 bases from J; junction bases left unmatched: 5. The germline V gene has CDR1 SGHVS and CDR2 FNYEAQ. The CDR3 protein is CASSLGVGQGYGYTF. For the CDR3, the DNA is TGTGCCAGCAGCTTAGGGGTTGGACAGGGGTATGGCTACACCTTC.

V and J are TRBV11-2 and TRBJ2-3; TRBD2 aligns across 7 bases. The J segment lost 2 bases and the V segment lost 3 bases, leaving 5 bases of the junction unmatched. Germline lookup yields CDR1 SGHAT and CDR2 FQNNGV. The CDR3 extends over 15 amino acids. CDR3 DNA: TGTGCCAGCAGCTTCACTAGCGAGACCACAGATACGCAGTATTTT. Translating gives CASSFTSETTDTQYF.

This chain joins TRBV6-1 and TRBJ2-7, with D perhaps TRBD1 (6 bases). The CDR3 loop spans 15 amino acids. Trimming left V 6 bases short and J 4 bases short, with 19 bases between. The germline V gene has CDR1 MNHNS and CDR2 SASEGT. Here the CDR3 DNA reads TGTGCCAGCAGCGTACCCACAGGGTTTAGTTACGAGCAGTACTTC. Its protein is CASSVPTGFSYEQYF.

The V gene is TRBV28, the J gene TRBJ2-5; D is possibly TRBD1 or TRBD2 (5 bases each). Trimming pared 5 bases from V and 2 bases from J, leaving 12 bases between. The CDR3 sequence is 14 residues long. Germline lookup yields CDR1 MDHEN and CDR2 SYDVKM. CDR3 sequence: CASSVLGEQETQYF. CDR3 DNA sequence: TGTGCCAGCAGTGTTCTGGGGGAACAAGAGACCCAGTACTTC.

The chain combines TRBV13 with TRBJ2-3; the match to TRBD2 covers 14 bases. Germline trimming cut 4 bases from V and 4 bases from J; bases unmatched to any gene: 7. Per germline, CDR1 PRHDT and CDR2 FYEKMQ (reference sequence). The CDR3 is 17 amino acids. The CDR3 nucleotides read TGTGCCAGCAGCTCGACTAGCGGGGGGGCCATTGCAGATACGCAGTATTTT. Protein: CASSSTSGGAIADTQYF.

This clone has just one count. The chain employs TRBV7-9 and TRBJ2-1, with 10 nucleotides matching TRBD2. Germline V CDR1 and CDR2: SEHNR, FQNEAQ (reference sequence). V lost 5 bases to trimming and J lost 13 bases; unmatched junction nucleotides: 11. This CDR3 is built from 14 residues. CDR3 residues: CASSPGTSAELQFF. DNA of the CDR3: TGTGCCAGCAGCCCCGGGACTAGCGCAGAGTTACAGTTCTTC.

DNA of the CDR3: TGTGCCAGCAGCCAAAGCGGGGAGGGGATAAACAATGAGCAGTTCTTC. It yields the protein CASSQSGEGINNEQFF. The chain carries TRBV14 and TRBJ2-1; 7 bases are a match to TRBD2. The V gene end was trimmed by 2 bases and the J gene end by 5 bases; junction bases not matched to a gene: 9. Germline V gene data show CDR1 as SGHDN and CDR2 as FVKESK. The CDR3 contains 16 residues.

The chain carries TRBV18 and TRBJ2-2, with D possibly being TRBD1 (6 bases). CDR3 size: 15 residues. Germline V gene lookup returns CDR1 KGHSH and CDR2 LQKENI. V dropped 3 bases and J dropped 6 bases, with 14 bases sitting between them. In DNA form, the CDR3 reads TGTGCCAGCTCACCCCGGGACACCCCGTCCGGGGAGCTGTTTTTT. It specifies CASSPRDTPSGELFF.

The chain uses TRBV6-5 and TRBJ2-2, with no clear D. V was pared by 6 bases and J by 0 bases, with 14 bases between. Germline assignment: CDR1 MNHEY and CDR2 SVGAGI. This CDR3 region has 16 residues. CDR3 region: CASSYSAHSNTGELFF. The CDR3 DNA reads as TGTGCCAGCAGCTACAGTGCCCACTCGAACACCGGGGAGCTGTTTTTT.

The chain has TRBV9 and TRBJ2-6, with 11 positions matching TRBD2. CDR3 length equals 19 residues. Unmatched junction bases numbered 12, after V lost 3 bases and J lost 4 bases. CDR1 SGDLS and CDR2 YYNGEE come from the germline V gene. In DNA, the CDR3 is TGTGCCAGCAGCGAGCCCCTGAGACTAGCGGGGTTCGGGGCCAACGTCCTGACTTTC. Residues: CASSEPLRLAGFGANVLTF.

The rearrangement joins TRBV4-1 to TRBJ1-5; unclear D gene. This CDR3 has 18 amino acids. CDR1 MGHRA and CDR2 YSYEKL come from the germline V gene. The ends were cut back, 1 base at V and 3 bases at J, with 19 bases in the middle. CDR3 nucleotide sequence: TGCGCCAGCAGCCAAGTCTTCCCTAGGGTGATGGCCAATCAGCCCCAGCATTTT. Translation gives CASSQVFPRVMANQPQHF.

The V call is TRBV9, the J call TRBJ2-2; TRBD2 aligns across 7 bases. In germline, CDR1 is SGDLS, CDR2 YYNGEE. This CDR3 comprises 17 residues. With 4 bases clipped from V and 7 bases from J, the junction kept 16 bases outside the gene matches. CDR3 DNA sequence: TGTGCCAGCAGCCATACCCCCTCGGGTAGCGGGTTCGGGGAGCTGTTTTTT. Translating gives CASSHTPSGSGFGELFF.

The rearrangement links TRBV9 to TRBJ2-7, with TRBD2 identical over 8 bases. The CDR3 has 14 amino acids. CDR1 and CDR2 (germline): SGDLS, YYNGEE. Germline trimming cut 0 bases from V and 7 bases from J; bases unmatched to any gene: 6. CDR3 residues: CASSVDVAGREQYF. As DNA, the CDR3 is TGTGCCAGCAGCGTAGATGTAGCGGGGCGAGAGCAGTACTTC.